The present entry profiles one T cell receptor (beta chain) with its context. Germline V gives CDR1 LNHDA, CDR2 SQIVND (reference sequence). J lost 8 bases, V lost 1 base, and 7 bases had no gene match. The CDR3 consists of 14 residues. The sample is drawn from a study of blood T cell repertoires in COVID-19. Sequenced by immunoSEQ multiplex PCR; TCRdb stores in-frame clones only, minus some. Of over 130,000 clones in the sample, 60% to 80% were seen once. This clonotype was sampled from a woman in her fifties or sixties with active or convalescent COVID-19. This chain links TRBV19 with TRBJ1-2; the match to TRBD1 covers 7 bases. Sequencing used peripheral blood. The chain's CDR3 is CASSIGGGAGGYTF. The CDR3 DNA reads as TGTGCCAGTAGTATAGGAGGGGGCGCAGGAGGCTACACCTTC.